This TCR beta chain is from a study of cytomegalovirus exposure and HLA in healthy donors. Study-wide findings and caveats: A missense DCLRE1C variant was associated with V- and J-gene trimming of TCR beta chains in a later analysis, and an independent cohort replicated the association.

Remarks on this clone: Its antigen is as yet unknown.

This CDR3 contains 13 residues. J gave up 8 bases and V 2 bases, and 5 bases lay outside the gene matches. Germline V gene data show CDR1 as SEHNR and CDR2 as FQNEAQ (reference sequence). Although they were nominally healthy when sampled, donors likely had unrecorded immune exposures. PCR used 60 Vbeta primers and 13 Jbeta primers. Only in-frame clones appear in the TCRdb table, and some are missing; sequencing was by immunoSEQ multiplex PCR. This table has 120,000 to 150,000 clones, just under 85% appearing once. The sequence came from a woman aged 35 to 49 in good health and CMV-seronegative. J is TRBJ1-1 and V is TRBV7-9, with 7 bases matching TRBD1. Material: PBMCs. CDR3: CASSLNRGTEAFF. CDR3 coding DNA: TGTGCCAGCAGCTTAAACAGGGGAACGGAAGCTTTCTTT. Using reference TRBV7-9 and TRBJ1-1 for the parts outside the CDR3, the full variable domain is DTGVSQNPRHKITKRGQNVTFRCDPISEHNRLYWYRQTLGQGPEFLTYFQNEAQLEKSRLLSDRFSAERPKGSFSTLEIQRTEQGDSAMYLCASSLNRGTEAFFGQGTRLTVV.